This TCR beta chain was captured by sequencing in a study of early T cells in non-severe SARS-CoV-2 infection. This clonotype was observed at least ten times. MiXCR, applied by TCRdb to the 5' RACE reads, yields one record per CDR3 protein. The table includes 100,000 or so distinct CDR3 sequences, around 13% detected once. The TCR was taken from an adult who was a healthcare worker with PCR-confirmed SARS-CoV-2 infection or an uninfected control (not recorded which). The source material was whole blood.

Written as DNA, the CDR3 is TGTGCCAGCAGCCTATTCCTGGGGGAGCTGTTTTTT. It codes for CASSLFLGELFF. V is TRBV9 and J is TRBJ2-2; D is uncertain. Per the germline V gene, CDR1 is SGDLS and CDR2 is YYNGEE. This CDR3 region has 12 residues. The germline V and J ends were trimmed by 4 bases and 8 bases, with 9 bases remaining between them.